Shown below are 26 T cell receptor beta chains from a single sample sequenced in a study of T cells after yellow fever vaccination. TCRdb re-called the 5' RACE reads through MiXCR, storing one row per CDR3 protein. The data contain about 360,000 distinct CDR3 sequences, under 7.5% of them seen just once; the ten biggest clones take up 14% to 15%. Sequencing used PBMCs, obtained 5 days after the yellow fever booster vaccination. The receptors here all came from a man between 25 and 39 years old who received the YFV17D yellow fever vaccine.

This chain links TRBV5-1 with TRBJ2-3, with D perhaps matching TRBD1 (6 bases). Germline V lookup: CDR1 SGHRS, CDR2 YFSETQ. The length of the CDR3 is 16 residues. V was cut by 0 bases and J by 5 bases, with 16 bases left in between. DNA of the CDR3: TGCGCCAGCAGCTTGGGGTCGGGGCCAGGGGTAGATACGCAGTATTTT. It codes for CASSLGSGPGVDTQYF.

This clonotype has only a few counts. This chain uses TRBV5-1 with TRBJ2-5, with D possibly TRBD1 on 5 matching bases. The V and J ends lost 1 base and 5 bases respectively, with 12 bases between them. This CDR3 spans 14 amino acids. Germline V gene lookup returns CDR1 SGHRS and CDR2 YFSETQ. For the CDR3, the DNA is TGCGCCAGCAGCTTGAATGGGGCACGGGAGACCCAGTACTTC. This translates into CASSLNGARETQYF.

J is TRBJ2-7 and V is TRBV30, with 7 positions matching TRBD2. The trim removed 6 bases at V and 4 bases at J, leaving 12 bases unmatched. The CDR3 extends over 14 amino acids. The germline gives CDR1 GTSNPN, CDR2 SVGIG (reference sequence). CDR3 loop: CACQLGGIGYEQYF. In DNA form, the CDR3 reads TGTGCCTGTCAACTGGGGGGGATCGGATACGAGCAGTACTTC.

This rearrangement joins TRBV3-1 to TRBJ1-1; D possibly corresponds to TRBD1 (5 bases). V lost 11 bases, J lost 5 bases, and 15 bases lay in between. Germline assignment: CDR1 LGHDT and CDR2 YNNKEL (reference sequence). There are 12 residues in the CDR3. The CDR3 DNA reads as TGTGCCTCCTCCGCGGGGGGGACTGAAGCTTTCTTT. Residues: CASSAGGTEAFF.

This clonotype was detected ten times or more. This sequence joins TRBV10-3 and TRBJ2-1; D possibly corresponds to TRBD2 (6 bases). Trimming cost V 0 bases and J 9 bases, with 12 bases left between them. This CDR3 is 14 amino acids long. Germline V gene data show CDR1 as ENHRY and CDR2 as SYGVKD. CDR3 in amino acids: CAISESASGVEQFF. CDR3 coding DNA: TGTGCCATCAGTGAGTCGGCCTCGGGAGTTGAGCAGTTCTTC.

There are a few counts of this clonotype. V usage is TRBV6-4 and J usage is TRBJ2-2; D remains ambiguous. Germline V CDR1 and CDR2: MRHNA, SNTAGT. The CDR3 loop spans 20 amino acids. The ends were cut back, 4 bases at V and 0 bases at J, with 24 bases in the middle. DNA for the CDR3: TGTGCCAGCAGTGCTCGTCGTAGGCCGTCCTCTCACACGAACACCGGGGAGCTGTTTTTT. As protein: CASSARRRPSSHTNTGELFF.

This clonotype appeared a few times. The chain employs TRBV7-2 and TRBJ1-3; 7 bases map to TRBD1. CDR1 and CDR2 from the germline V gene are SGHTA and FQGNSA. The CDR3 covers 15 residues. The junction had 2 bases not matched to a gene; V was cut back by 3 bases and J by 0 bases. CDR3 sequence: CASSFGTASGNTIYF. CDR3 bases: TGTGCCAGCAGCTTCGGGACAGCCTCTGGAAACACCATATATTTT. Full variable domain (outside the CDR3, taken from reference TRBV7-2 and TRBJ1-3): GAGVSQSPSNKVTEKGKDVELRCDPISGHTALYWYRQSLGQGLEFLIYFQGNSAPDKSGLPSDRFSAERTGGSVSTLTIQRTQQEDSAVYLCASSFGTASGNTIYFGEGSWLTVV.

The sample holds a few counts of this clonotype. The chain employs TRBV6-1 and TRBJ1-1, with a tentative D call TRBD1 (6 bases). Germline values: CDR1 MNHNS, CDR2 SASEGT. This CDR3 contains 14 residues. The CDR3 DNA reads as TGTGCTAGCCGTCAGGGGCCAACGAACACTGAAGCTTTCTTT. It yields the protein CASRQGPTNTEAFF.

Many counts were recorded for this clonotype. The J gene is TRBJ1-2, the V gene TRBV6-2 or TRBV6-3, with D hard to call. The CDR3 runs to 12 residues. Trimming pared 5 bases from V and 8 bases from J, leaving 12 bases between. Germline V gives CDR1 MNHEY, CDR2 SVGEGT. CDR3 region: CASSDPAGGYTF. The CDR3, as DNA: TGTGCCAGCAGTGACCCCGCTGGGGGCTACACCTTC.

This clonotype was seen only a few times. The junction and the germline gene differ at one end; a read error may be behind it. The V gene is TRBV7-2, the J gene TRBJ2-7; 8 bases agree with TRBD1. Germline CDR1 SGHTA, CDR2 FQGNSA. The CDR3 loop spans 13 amino acids. The DNA of the CDR3 is TGTGCCAGCAGCCTAACAGGGGGAGATTCCCCACACTTC. Its protein is CASSLTGGDSPHF.

A remark on this clonotype: It may be a read error: a sequence one base away is much more abundant. J is TRBJ2-3 and V is TRBV7-2; the D gene is possibly TRBD1 (5 bases). CDR3 length equals 13 residues. The ends were cut back, 7 bases at V and 10 bases at J, with 18 bases in the middle. In germline, CDR1 is SGHTA, CDR2 FQGNSA. CDR3 amino acids: CASNVLLRDAQYF. The DNA of the CDR3 is TGTGCCAGCAACGTTCTCCTCAGGGATGCGCAGTATTTT.

This clonotype was seen only a few times. This chain connects TRBV11-2 to TRBJ2-1; no reliable D call. The V gene lost 5 bases and the J gene lost 10 bases, with 21 bases spanning the gap. Germline V gives CDR1 SGHAT, CDR2 FQNNGV. This CDR3 comprises 15 residues. The CDR3 sequence: CASSTQIYKGGEQFF. CDR3 nucleotide sequence: TGTGCCAGCAGCACCCAGATCTACAAGGGCGGCGAGCAGTTCTTC.

This clonotype has a handful of counts. This sequence joins TRBV5-1 and TRBJ2-7; 7 nucleotides align to TRBD2. The CDR3 extends over 14 amino acids. Trimming at V came to 0 bases and at J to 3 bases, leaving 3 bases not matched to a gene. The germline gives CDR1 SGHRS, CDR2 YFSETQ. The CDR3 bases are TGCGCCAGCAGCTTGGTTCTAGCGGACTACGAGCAGTACTTC. Translating gives CASSLVLADYEQYF.

J is TRBJ2-1 and V is TRBV15, with unresolved D. V dropped 2 bases and J dropped 5 bases, with 4 bases sitting between them. The CDR3 has 12 residues. Germline lookup yields CDR1 LNHNV and CDR2 YYDKDF (reference sequence). The CDR3 reads CATSRPNNEQFF. DNA of the CDR3: TGTGCCACCAGCAGACCAAACAATGAGCAGTTCTTC.

A note on this clonotype: A much larger clonotype is one base distant, so this may be a read error. The chain uses TRBV9 and TRBJ2-2; possibly TRBD2 for D (6 bases). CDR3 length equals 15 residues. Germline CDR1 and CDR2: SGDLS and YYNGEE. CDR3 in amino acids: CASSVAGDGAGVLFF. The CDR3 region has the DNA TGTGCCAGCAGCGTAGCGGGGGACGGGGCCGGGGTGCTGTTTTTT.

The sample holds a few counts of this clonotype. This chain uses TRBV20-1 with TRBJ2-1, with D possibly TRBD2 on 6 matching bases. The germline V gene has CDR1 DFQATT and CDR2 SNEGSKA (reference sequence). Trimming left V 3 bases short and J 7 bases short, with 16 bases between. This CDR3 has 14 residues. DNA of the CDR3: TGCAGTGCTAGCGCCGGGACTCCGGGTAATGAGCAGTTCTTC. Its protein product is CSASAGTPGNEQFF.

The chain carries TRBV9 and TRBJ2-2; TRBD1 aligns across 9 bases. CDR1 is SGDLS, CDR2 YYNGEE, per germline. V lost 4 bases, J lost 5 bases, and 6 bases stayed unmatched. The CDR3 is 15 residues long. The chain's CDR3 is CASSTSGTGTGELFF. Here the CDR3 DNA reads TGTGCCAGCAGCACTTCCGGGACAGGGACCGGGGAGCTGTTTTTT.

J is TRBJ2-1 and V is TRBV24-1; 14 nucleotides line up with TRBD2. CDR3 length: 15 residues. Trimming cost V 4 bases and J 15 bases; bases outside gene matches: 10. The germline V gene encodes CDR1 KGHDR and CDR2 SFDVKD. CDR3 bases: TGTGCCACCAGTGACTCCGGGACTAGCGGGAGAGGTCGGTTCTTC. Protein sequence: CATSDSGTSGRGRFF.

About this clonotype itself: This may come from a read error, since a much larger clone is one base off. The genes are TRBV29-1 and TRBJ2-5; possible D gene TRBD2, 5 bases. V was trimmed by 7 bases and J by 5 bases, leaving 23 bases between them. CDR3 length equals 15 residues. Germline CDR1 SQVTM, CDR2 ANQGSEA. CDR3 sequence (DNA): TGCAGCGCGAAGCCCTCAAGAGGGAGACCGGAGACCCAGTACTTC. Translating gives CSAKPSRGRPETQYF.

The V and J genes are TRBV18 and TRBJ2-2; 11 nucleotides match TRBD1. Per the germline V gene, CDR1 is KGHSH and CDR2 is LQKENI. This CDR3 is 15 amino acids long. After removal of 2 bases from V and 9 bases from J, the junction contained 5 bases not matched to a gene. CDR3 amino acids: CASSPGQGAARELFF. Written as DNA, the CDR3 is TGTGCCAGCTCACCAGGACAGGGGGCAGCAAGGGAGCTGTTTTTT.

The V gene is TRBV5-1, the J gene TRBJ2-1; 9 bases line up with TRBD2. CDR1 and CDR2 from the germline V gene are SGHRS and YFSETQ. V lost 3 bases and J lost 10; bases outside the gene matches: 5. The CDR3 is 13 residues long. The CDR3: CASSSGTSREQFF. In nucleotides, the CDR3 is TGCGCCAGCAGCTCCGGGACTAGCAGGGAGCAGTTCTTC.

A few counts support this clonotype. V usage is TRBV28 and J usage is TRBJ2-4; D perhaps matches TRBD1 (5 bases). CDR1 is MDHEN and CDR2 is SYDVKM in the germline V gene. This CDR3 spans 18 amino acids. With 2 bases removed from V and 0 bases from J, the gap between germline ends came to 17 bases. The CDR3 loop reads CASSLRLGQVPAKNIQYF. The CDR3 nucleotides are TGTGCCAGCAGTTTAAGGTTGGGGCAGGTGCCAGCCAAAAACATTCAGTACTTC.

The table lists this clonotype with a few counts. This chain connects TRBV7-9 to TRBJ2-6; D uncertain. V was pared by 1 base and J by 2 bases, with 9 bases between. Germline V lookup: CDR1 SEHNR, CDR2 FQNEAQ (reference sequence). The CDR3 sequence is 16 residues long. CDR3: CASSLVEPAGANVLTF. The DNA for the CDR3 is TGTGCCAGCAGCTTAGTTGAGCCAGCTGGGGCCAACGTCCTGACTTTC.

This clonotype was observed a handful of times. The rearrangement joins TRBV4-1 to TRBJ2-3; 9 bases are shared with TRBD2. From germline, CDR1 is MGHRA and CDR2 YSYEKL. The CDR3 spans 17 residues. V dropped 0 bases and J dropped 5; count of bases not matched to a gene: 9. In DNA form, the CDR3 reads TGCGCCAGCAGCCAAGAGGGAATAGCGGGGGTCGGAGATACGCAGTATTTT. This translates into CASSQEGIAGVGDTQYF.

The DNA for the CDR3 is TGTGCCAGCAGTTTGACCCCGGGACCCCTCCACTTT. The encoded protein is CASSLTPGPLHF. The chain couples TRBV12-3 or TRBV12-4 to TRBJ1-6, with no clear D. This CDR3 is built from 12 residues. V was cut by 3 bases and J by 12 bases, with 9 bases left in between.

The sample holds a few counts of this clonotype. The chain uses TRBV5-1 and TRBJ2-5; TRBD2 matches 7 bases. The CDR3 runs 14 residues. Trimming cost V 4 bases and J 3 bases; bases outside gene matches: 6. Germline V gives CDR1 SGHRS, CDR2 YFSETQ. CDR3 residues: CASSLRLAKETQYF. CDR3 in DNA: TGCGCCAGCAGCCTACGACTAGCCAAAGAGACCCAGTACTTC.